The 4 T cell receptor beta chains reported below all come from one sample, sequenced in a study of cytomegalovirus exposure and HLA in healthy donors. The PCR used 60 Vbeta and 13 Jbeta primers. Profiled with immunoSEQ multiplex PCR; TCRdb holds only in-frame clones, not every one. Of over 150,000 clones listed, 79% are singletons. Sequenced material: PBMCs. These receptors came from a girl under 18 in good health and CMV-seropositive.

This chain uses TRBV5-8 with TRBJ2-7, with TRBD2 matching over 13 bases. J lost 10 bases, V lost 1 base, and 5 bases had no gene match. The germline CDR1 and CDR2 sequences are SGHTS and YDEGEE. The length of the CDR3 is 14 residues. CDR3 DNA sequence: TGTGCCAGCAGCTTGAGGACTAGCGGGGGAGTACAGTACTTC. It codes for CASSLRTSGGVQYF.

The chain links TRBV7-2 to TRBJ2-7, with TRBD1 identical over 9 bases. V trimming: 6 bases; J trimming: 4 bases; junction bases outside the gene matches: 10. The CDR3 spans 15 residues. Germline V gene lookup returns CDR1 SGHTA and CDR2 FQGNSA. CDR3 sequence reads: CASSPGQGVFYEQYF. CDR3 sequence (DNA): TGTGCCAGCAGTCCGGGACAGGGAGTTTTTTACGAGCAGTACTTC. Looking up the rest from reference TRBV7-2 and TRBJ2-7 gives the full variable domain: GAGVSQSPSNKVTEKGKDVELRCDPISGHTALYWYRQSLGQGLEFLIYFQGNSAPDKSGLPSDRFSAERTGGSVSTLTIQRTQQEDSAVYLCASSPGQGVFYEQYFGPGTRLTVT.

The chain is built from TRBV27 and TRBJ2-1; 7 nucleotides align to TRBD1. Germline V gene lookup returns CDR1 MNHEY and CDR2 SMNVEV (reference sequence). The CDR3 is 13 residues long. V was pared by 7 bases and J by 6 bases, with 6 bases of the junction left unmatched. The CDR3 coding sequence is TGTGCCAGCACCTTCAGGGGGTCCAATGAGCAGTTCTTC. Its protein product is CASTFRGSNEQFF.

This rearrangement joins TRBV2 to TRBJ1-2, with TRBD1 matching over 8 bases. The CDR3 loop spans 17 amino acids. V shed 4 bases and J 4 bases; nucleotides not matched to a gene: 14. Germline CDR1 reads SNHLY; CDR2 reads FYNNEI. As DNA, the CDR3 is TGTGCCAGCAGTGTTTCAGGTGGCGGGACAGGAACCTATGGCTACACCTTC. Its protein is CASSVSGGGTGTYGYTF.